This TCR beta chain was identified during a study of CD8+ T cells in alopecia areata. Study as a whole: Treated patients received oral tofacitinib, 5 to 10 mg twice daily.

Noted treatment: oral pan-JAK inhibitor, 5-10 mg twice daily. The CDR3 covers 17 residues. V dropped 0 bases and J dropped 5; count of bases not matched to a gene: 10. This clone was observed a handful of times. Extracted RNA was reverse transcribed into cDNA, the sequencing template. The data were produced by immunoSEQ multiplex PCR, yet TCRdb's version contains in-frame clones alone and is incomplete. The sample records under 200,000 clones, 55% to 75% being singletons. This clonotype was obtained from a human donor with alopecia areata. This rearrangement joins TRBV23-1 to TRBJ2-1; 7 bases match TRBD1. TRBV23-1 is designated an ORF whose function remains uncertain. Sample: CD4+ T cells sorted from blood, taken at week 24, from a patient treated with tofacitinib. The chain's CDR3 is CASSQSGTAPSNNEQFF. The DNA of the CDR3 is TGCGCCAGCAGTCAATCGGGGACAGCTCCCTCTAACAATGAGCAGTTCTTC.